Shown below are 32 T cell receptor beta chains from a single sample sequenced in a study of CD8+ T cells in alopecia areata (dated 2018 in TCRdb). Taken with the paper, the label for time point translates to: baseline before oral tofacitinib. Lesional scalp punch biopsies and peripheral blood were collected from alopecia areata patients. The library was obtained by the immunoSEQ multiplex PCR assay. To provide template for TCR sequencing, every sample had RNA extracted and reverse transcribed into cDNA. TCRdb took over this immuneACCESS table, retaining in-frame rearrangements with V and J assigned. Such tables are incomplete; in checked studies, under half of the missing clones stem from an unresolved V gene, and the remainder is unexplained. This sample is represented by roughly 7,500 clones; 65% to 70% of them were singletons. The ten largest clones capture over 12% of the sample. The material sequenced was skin, taken at week 0. The receptors were sampled from a human donor with alopecia areata.

CDR3 sequence (DNA): TGTGCCAGCAGCTTAGCGGGGGGCACAGATACGCAGTATTTT. It is translated as CASSLAGGTDTQYF. This chain joins TRBV7-2 and TRBJ2-3; D might be TRBD1 or TRBD2, each matching 5 bases. Germline values: CDR1 SGHTA, CDR2 FQGNSA. V was cut by 0 bases and J by 1 base, with 5 bases left in between. The CDR3 sequence is 14 residues long. Complete variable domain (other parts from reference TRBV7-2 and TRBJ2-3): GAGVSQSPSNKVTEKGKDVELRCDPISGHTALYWYRQSLGQGLEFLIYFQGNSAPDKSGLPSDRFSAERTGGSVSTLTIQRTQQEDSAVYLCASSLAGGTDTQYFGPGTRLTVL.

This clone was counted a few times. The gene calls are TRBV4-1 and TRBJ2-4; the D is unclear. V dropped 3 bases and J dropped 0 bases, with 9 bases sitting between them. Germline loops: CDR1 MGHRA, CDR2 YSYEKL. This CDR3 region has 15 residues. CDR3 region: CASSHRPLAKNIQYF. The DNA for the CDR3 is TGCGCCAGCAGCCACAGACCACTAGCCAAAAACATTCAGTACTTC.

The rearrangement links TRBV6-1 to TRBJ2-5; TRBD2 aligns across 9 bases. Germline values: CDR1 MNHNS, CDR2 SASEGT. With V trimmed by 2 bases and J by 5 bases, 3 bases remained unmatched. The CDR3 spans 14 residues. The CDR3 coding sequence is TGTGCCAGCAGTGAACTAGCGGGGTGGGAGACCCAGTACTTC. This translates into CASSELAGWETQYF.

As regards this clone: The germline gene is not matched at one end of the junction; a read error may be the cause. The rearrangement uses TRBV14 and TRBJ2-1; D unresolved. The CDR3 runs 16 residues. Germline V lookup: CDR1 SGHDN, CDR2 FVKESK. CDR3 nucleotide sequence: TGTGCCAGCAGCCCCCATTGGATGAGCTCCTACAATGGGCAGTTCTTC. Amino acid sequence: CASSPHWMSSYNGQFF.

V usage is TRBV5-1 and J usage is TRBJ2-3, with a possible D match to TRBD1 (6 bases). Germline V gene lookup returns CDR1 SGHRS and CDR2 YFSETQ. The V and J ends lost 1 base and 0 bases respectively, with 24 bases between them. The CDR3 has 20 amino acids. CDR3 sequence: CASSLNPGTRVSSSTDTQYF. The DNA for the CDR3 is TGCGCCAGCAGCTTGAACCCCGGGACACGCGTTAGTTCTAGCACAGATACGCAGTATTTT. The full variable domain, rest sourced from reference TRBV5-1 and TRBJ2-3, is KAGVTQTPRYLIKTRGQQVTLSCSPISGHRSVSWYQQTPGQGLQFLFEYFSETQRNKGNFPGRFSGRQFSNSRSEMNVSTLELGDSALYLCASSLNPGTRVSSSTDTQYFGPGTRLTVL.

The chain joins TRBV11-2 to TRBJ2-2; no clear D. Germline V lookup: CDR1 SGHAT, CDR2 FQNNGV. Between the trimmed V and J ends, which lost 1 base and 7 bases, there was a span of 16 bases. CDR3 length: 16 amino acids. The CDR3 DNA is TGTGCCAGCAGCTTAGGTCAACTGCTAGGAATCGGGGAGCTGTTTTTT. This codes for CASSLGQLLGIGELFF. Using reference TRBV11-2 and TRBJ2-2 for the parts outside the CDR3, the full variable domain is EAGVAQSPRYKIIEKRQSVAFWCNPISGHATLYWYQQILGQGPKLLIQFQNNGVVDDSQLPKDRFSAERLKGVDSTLKIQPAKLEDSAVYLCASSLGQLLGIGELFFGEGSRLTVL.

The chain uses TRBV19 and TRBJ1-1, with D hard to call. The CDR3 has 15 amino acids. Germline V lookup: CDR1 LNHDA, CDR2 SQIVND (reference sequence). The germline V and J ends were trimmed by 6 bases and 6 bases, with 20 bases remaining between them. Here the CDR3 reads CASRPQVGPMAEAFF. CDR3 nucleotides: TGTGCCAGTAGGCCTCAAGTGGGCCCTATGGCTGAAGCTTTCTTT.

Details on this clone: In the same sample, other DNA sequences code for this CDR3. The chain is built from TRBV11-2 and TRBJ1-1; D call uncertain. From germline, CDR1 is SGHAT and CDR2 FQNNGV. V was pared by 8 bases and J by 1 base, with 11 bases between. This CDR3 has 13 amino acids. The CDR3 sequence: CASGRTQNTEAFF. The CDR3, as DNA: TGTGCCAGCGGCCGGACCCAGAACACTGAAGCTTTCTTT.

The chain has TRBV10-3 and TRBJ2-1, with TRBD2 matching 9 bases. Germline loops: CDR1 ENHRY, CDR2 SYGVKD. J gave up 8 bases and V 9 bases, and 8 bases lay outside the gene matches. The CDR3 consists of 13 residues. CDR3 DNA: TGTGCCATTGGTGCTAGCGGGAAGGATGAGCAGTTCTTC. Translation gives CAIGASGKDEQFF.

The chain uses TRBV6-5 and TRBJ2-7, with 10 positions matching TRBD2. Trimming removed 5 bases from V and 6 bases from J; junction bases left unmatched: 10. This CDR3 contains 15 residues. Germline CDR1 MNHEY, CDR2 SVGAGI. The CDR3 reads CASSRSGGAFGEQYF. Here the CDR3 DNA reads TGTGCCAGCAGTAGAAGCGGGGGGGCATTCGGCGAGCAGTACTTC.

The chain recombines TRBV6-5 with TRBJ1-2; tentative D call: TRBD1 (6 bases). Germline-derived CDR1 and CDR2 are MNHEY and SVGAGI. Trimming shortened V by 0 bases and J by 7 bases, and 12 bases separated the two germline ends. The CDR3 runs to 14 residues. CDR3 loop: CASSYSNRALGYTF. The CDR3 DNA reads as TGTGCCAGCAGTTACTCCAACAGGGCCCTTGGCTACACCTTC.

This chain joins TRBV6-4 and TRBJ2-3; D is possibly TRBD2 (5 bases). The V end lost 4 bases, the J end lost 6 bases, and 11 bases lay between the germline ends. In germline, CDR1 is MRHNA, CDR2 SNTAGT. This CDR3 has 13 amino acids. The DNA of the CDR3 is TGTGCCAGCAGTGGAGGAGCGGCCGATACGCAGTATTTT. Translated, it gives CASSGGAADTQYF.

The V and J genes are TRBV7-8 and TRBJ2-6; D ambiguous. Trimming took off 5 bases at V and 16 bases at J, with 30 bases between the two ends. From germline, CDR1 is SGHVS and CDR2 FQNEAQ. The CDR3 length is 17 residues. The CDR3 spells CASSAALPTKSGQRLTF. DNA of the CDR3: TGTGCCAGCAGCGCGGCATTACCCACAAAGTCGGGCCAACGTCTGACTTTC. The whole variable domain, remainder taken from reference TRBV7-8 and TRBJ2-6, is GAGVSQSPRYKVAKRGQDVALRCDPISGHVSLFWYQQALGQGPEFLTYFQNEAQLDKSGLPSDRFFAERPEGSVSTLKIQRTQQEDSAVYLCASSAALPTKSGQRLTFGAGSRLTVL.

This chain uses TRBV18 with TRBJ1-4; no clear D. V lost 3 bases and J 3 bases, leaving 11 bases between the germline ends. The CDR3 has 15 residues. Germline V lookup: CDR1 KGHSH, CDR2 LQKENI. The DNA for the CDR3 is TGTGCCAGCTCACCTGCCGGGATATCTAATGAAAAACTGTTTTTT. This encodes CASSPAGISNEKLFF.

This clone was observed a few times. The chain employs TRBV9 and TRBJ2-2; no reliable D call. This CDR3 comprises 14 residues. The V gene's germline CDR1 is SGDLS and CDR2 YYNGEE. Between the trimmed V and J ends, which lost 0 bases and 4 bases, there was a span of 7 bases. CDR3 amino acids: CASSVGNPTGELFF. CDR3 in DNA: TGTGCCAGCAGCGTAGGGAATCCCACCGGGGAGCTGTTTTTT. The whole variable domain, filled in from reference TRBV9 and TRBJ2-2, reads DSGVTQTPKHLITATGQRVTLRCSPRSGDLSVYWYQQSLDQGLQFLIQYYNGEERAKGNILERFSAQQFPDLHSELNLSSLELGDSALYFCASSVGNPTGELFFGEGSRLTVL.

The chain combines TRBV11-2 with TRBJ1-1, with D possibly TRBD1 on 5 matching bases. Trimming took 4 bases from V and 0 from J, leaving 15 bases between them. This CDR3 contains 16 residues. CDR1 is SGHAT and CDR2 is FQNNGV in the germline V gene. CDR3 protein: CASSSILTGVNTEAFF. Here the CDR3 DNA reads TGTGCCAGCAGCTCAATTCTTACAGGTGTGAACACTGAAGCTTTCTTT.

This clone has more than one count but fewer than ten. This chain joins TRBV19 and TRBJ2-1; D assignment may be TRBD1 or TRBD2 (5 bases each). V gave up 6 bases and J gave up 1 base, with 16 bases separating them. From germline, CDR1 is LNHDA and CDR2 SQIVND (reference sequence). The CDR3 has 16 amino acids. The CDR3 reads CASRRGTAASYNEQFF. The DNA for the CDR3 is TGTGCCAGTAGGAGAGGGACCGCAGCTTCCTACAATGAGCAGTTCTTC.

The rearrangement joins TRBV2 to TRBJ2-1, with 10 positions matching TRBD1. Germline lookup yields CDR1 SNHLY and CDR2 FYNNEI. The CDR3 spans 15 residues. Unmatched junction bases numbered 9, after V lost 6 bases and J lost 7 bases. CDR3 nucleotide sequence: TGTGCCAGCAGATTCGACAGGGGGCAGTGGAATGAGCAGTTCTTC. It yields the protein CASRFDRGQWNEQFF. The complete variable domain, with remaining parts taken from reference TRBV2 and TRBJ2-1, reads EPEVTQTPSHQVTQMGQEVILRCVPISNHLYFYWYRQILGQKVEFLVSFYNNEISEKSEIFDDQFSVERPDGSNFTLKIRSTKLEDSAMYFCASRFDRGQWNEQFFGPGTRLTVL.

V gene TRBV7-2 combines with J gene TRBJ1-6; no definite D call. Germline V gene lookup returns CDR1 SGHTA and CDR2 FQGNSA. The CDR3 extends over 12 amino acids. Trimming removed 5 bases from V and 9 bases from J, with 8 bases in between. The DNA of the CDR3 is TGTGCCAGCAGCCGGCCCGTTTCACCCCTCCACTTT. It yields the protein CASSRPVSPLHF. Full variable domain (rest looked up from reference TRBV7-2 and TRBJ1-6): GAGVSQSPSNKVTEKGKDVELRCDPISGHTALYWYRQSLGQGLEFLIYFQGNSAPDKSGLPSDRFSAERTGGSVSTLTIQRTQQEDSAVYLCASSRPVSPLHFGNGTRLTVT.

V and J are TRBV10-3 and TRBJ2-1; 11 bases map to TRBD2. The length of the CDR3 is 16 residues. The V and J ends lost 6 bases and 7 bases, in that order; junction bases with no gene match: 11. Germline V CDR1 and CDR2: ENHRY, SYGVKD. For the CDR3, the DNA is TGTGCCATCAGCGATAATCTAGCGGGGGGAGGTAATGAGCAGTTCTTC. Its protein is CAISDNLAGGGNEQFF.

Remarks on this clone: The CDR3 does not close with the conserved phenylalanine or tryptophan, likely indicating a read error. V is TRBV4-1 and J is TRBJ1-2; 8 positions agree with TRBD1. The CDR3 length is 15 residues. Germline loops: CDR1 MGHRA, CDR2 YSYEKL. Trimming cost V 5 bases and J 4 bases; bases outside gene matches: 9. As DNA, the CDR3 is TGCGCCAGCAGCGAGACAGGGGCTCGTACCTATGGCTACACCCTC. This sequence encodes CASSETGARTYGYTL.

V usage is TRBV4-3 and J usage is TRBJ2-6; D might be TRBD1 (5 bases). The V gene lost 3 bases and the J gene lost 4 bases, with 16 bases spanning the gap. CDR1 LGHNA and CDR2 YSLEER come from the germline V gene. This CDR3 contains 17 residues. Here the CDR3 reads CASSHTFLGRGANVLTF. The DNA for the CDR3 is TGCGCCAGCAGCCACACCTTTTTGGGGCGGGGGGCCAACGTCCTGACTTTC.

This sequence joins TRBV5-6 and TRBJ2-1; D is unresolved. The CDR3 extends over 11 amino acids. V was trimmed by 9 bases and J by 7 bases, leaving 11 bases between them. CDR1 SGHDT and CDR2 YYEEEE come from the germline V gene. In DNA form, the CDR3 reads TGTGCCACCCGCAAAGGGAATGAGCAGTTCTTC. This sequence encodes CATRKGNEQFF.

The chain links TRBV4-3 to TRBJ2-2, with 8 positions matching TRBD1. The ends lost 4 bases at V and 1 base at J; junction bases unmatched: 2. Germline assignment: CDR1 LGHNA and CDR2 YSLEER. The CDR3 runs 15 residues. CDR3 nucleotide sequence: TGCGCCAGCAGCCCGGACAGGGTGAACACCGGGGAGCTGTTTTTT. Translating gives CASSPDRVNTGELFF.

The chain combines TRBV7-8 with TRBJ2-3; 7 bases agree with TRBD2. The CDR3 runs 13 residues. With V trimmed by 6 bases and J by 1 base, 1 base remained unmatched. Germline V gene data show CDR1 as SGHVS and CDR2 as FQNEAQ. CDR3 sequence reads: CASSGGGTDTQYF. CDR3 DNA sequence: TGTGCCAGCAGTGGGGGGGGCACAGATACGCAGTATTTT.

The V gene is TRBV2, the J gene TRBJ2-2; D call uncertain. The ends were cut back, 4 bases at V and 5 bases at J, with 5 bases in the middle. The CDR3 loop spans 12 amino acids. The V gene's germline CDR1 is SNHLY and CDR2 FYNNEI. The chain's CDR3 is CASSVGTGELFF. The CDR3 bases are TGTGCCAGCAGTGTGGGGACCGGGGAGCTGTTTTTT.

The V gene is TRBV6-5, the J gene TRBJ1-2, with TRBD1 matching over 12 bases. The CDR3 totals 13 residues. V gave up 5 bases and J gave up 8 bases; unmatched junction bases: 3. Germline V gene data show CDR1 as MNHEY and CDR2 as SVGAGI. CDR3 region: CASSTGTGGGYTF. The CDR3 DNA reads as TGTGCCAGCAGTACCGGGACAGGGGGCGGCTACACCTTC.

This chain links TRBV29-1 with TRBJ2-4; tentatively, D is TRBD1 (6 bases). The CDR3 is made up of 14 amino acids. The V gene lost 6 bases and the J gene lost 2 bases, with 14 bases spanning the gap. The V gene's germline CDR1 is SQVTM and CDR2 ANQGSEA. The CDR3: CSVRDTTPKNIQYF. CDR3 DNA sequence: TGCAGCGTCCGGGACACGACCCCCAAAAACATTCAGTACTTC.

A note on this clone: In the same sample, other DNA sequences code for this CDR3. V and J are TRBV7-9 and TRBJ2-1; 7 bases map to TRBD2. Germline V gene sequence: CDR1 SEHNR, CDR2 FQNEAQ (reference sequence). After removal of 5 bases from V and 3 bases from J, the junction contained 7 bases not matched to a gene. The CDR3 runs 15 residues. CDR3 amino acids: CASSDRLAGYNEQFF. The CDR3 DNA is TGTGCCAGCAGCGATCGACTAGCCGGCTACAATGAGCAGTTCTTC.

This clone appeared a single time. This rearrangement joins TRBV29-1 to TRBJ2-1; maybe TRBD2 (6 bases). From germline, CDR1 is SQVTM and CDR2 ANQGSEA. V lost 7 bases, J lost 15 bases, and 19 bases lay in between. The CDR3 extends over 11 amino acids. The CDR3 DNA sequence: TGCAGCGCCCCAAGGTCGGGGGTTCCGTTCTTC. Translating gives CSAPRSGVPFF.

With respect to this clone: Other DNA variants within this sample encode the same CDR3. The chain couples TRBV29-1 to TRBJ1-3; no clear D. V was shortened by 5 bases and J by 2 bases, with 16 bases between the two germline ends. Germline assignment: CDR1 SQVTM and CDR2 ANQGSEA. This CDR3 comprises 15 residues. CDR3 region: CSVFEPGAPGNTIYF. In nucleotides, the CDR3 is TGCAGCGTTTTCGAACCGGGCGCCCCTGGAAACACCATATATTTT.

The CDR3 sequence is CASSPGGVTDTQYF. CDR3 in DNA: TGTGCCAGCAGCCCTGGGGGGGTCACAGATACGCAGTATTTT. This chain connects TRBV9 to TRBJ2-3; 7 bases map to TRBD2. With 4 bases clipped from V and 2 bases from J, the junction kept 4 bases outside the gene matches. The CDR3 is made up of 14 amino acids. Germline CDR1 and CDR2: SGDLS and YYNGEE.